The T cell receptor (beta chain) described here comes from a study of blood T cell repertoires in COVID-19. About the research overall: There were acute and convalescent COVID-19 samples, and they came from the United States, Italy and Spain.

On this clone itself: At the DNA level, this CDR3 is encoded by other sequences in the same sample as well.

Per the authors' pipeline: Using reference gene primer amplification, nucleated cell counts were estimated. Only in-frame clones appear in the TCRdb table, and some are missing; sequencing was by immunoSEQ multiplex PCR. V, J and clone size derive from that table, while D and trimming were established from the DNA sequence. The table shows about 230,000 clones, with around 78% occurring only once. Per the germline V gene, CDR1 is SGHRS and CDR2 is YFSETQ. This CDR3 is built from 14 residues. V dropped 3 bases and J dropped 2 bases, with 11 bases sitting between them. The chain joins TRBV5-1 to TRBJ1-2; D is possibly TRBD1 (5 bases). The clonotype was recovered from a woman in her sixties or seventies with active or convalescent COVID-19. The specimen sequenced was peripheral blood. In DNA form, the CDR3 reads TGCGCCAGCAGCTCCGGAGGGGCGAACTATGGCTACACCTTC. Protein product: CASSSGGANYGYTF.